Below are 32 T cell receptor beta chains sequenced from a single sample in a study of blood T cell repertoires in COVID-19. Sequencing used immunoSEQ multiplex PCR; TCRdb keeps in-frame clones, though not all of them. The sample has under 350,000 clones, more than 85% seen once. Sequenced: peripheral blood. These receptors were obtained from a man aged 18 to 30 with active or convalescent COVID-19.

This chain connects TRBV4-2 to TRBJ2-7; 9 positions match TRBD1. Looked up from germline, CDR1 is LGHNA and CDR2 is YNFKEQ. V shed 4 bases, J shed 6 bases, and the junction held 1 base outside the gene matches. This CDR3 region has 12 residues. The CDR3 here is CASSLTGGEQYF. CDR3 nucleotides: TGTGCCAGCAGCCTGACAGGGGGCGAGCAGTACTTC.

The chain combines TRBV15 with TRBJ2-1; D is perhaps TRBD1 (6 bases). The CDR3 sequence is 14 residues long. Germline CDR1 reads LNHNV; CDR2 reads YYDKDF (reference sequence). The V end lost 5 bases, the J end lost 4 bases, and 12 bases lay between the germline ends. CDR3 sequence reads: CATSASGQYNEQFF. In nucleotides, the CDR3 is TGTGCCACCAGCGCCTCTGGACAGTACAATGAGCAGTTCTTC.

The CDR3 sequence is CASSSGSDVREQYF. The CDR3, as DNA: TGTGCCAGCAGTAGCGGGAGTGATGTTAGGGAGCAGTACTTC. This chain uses TRBV6-5 with TRBJ2-7; 8 nucleotides match TRBD2. CDR1 and CDR2 (germline): MNHEY, SVGAGI. There are 14 residues in the CDR3. V dropped 5 bases and J dropped 7; count of bases not matched to a gene: 10.

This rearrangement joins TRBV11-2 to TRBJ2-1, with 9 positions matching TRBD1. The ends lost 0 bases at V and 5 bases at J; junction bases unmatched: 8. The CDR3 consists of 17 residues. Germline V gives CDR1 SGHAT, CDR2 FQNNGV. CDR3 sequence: CASSLEPGTGIHNEQFF. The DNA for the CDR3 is TGTGCCAGCAGCTTAGAACCAGGGACAGGGATCCACAATGAGCAGTTCTTC.

CDR3 in DNA: TGTGCCAGCAGTCCCCGGGGGGAAGCGGTCGTCAATAGAGCAGATACGCAGTATTTT. Translation gives CASSPRGEAVVNRADTQYF. The chain combines TRBV27 with TRBJ2-3; 7 positions agree with TRBD2. V was clipped by 5 bases and J by 4 bases; unmatched bases: 21. This CDR3 spans 19 amino acids. Germline V gives CDR1 MNHEY, CDR2 SMNVEV (reference sequence).

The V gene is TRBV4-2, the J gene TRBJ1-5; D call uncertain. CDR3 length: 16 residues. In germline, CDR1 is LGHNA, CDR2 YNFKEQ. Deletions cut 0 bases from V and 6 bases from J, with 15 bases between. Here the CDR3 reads CASSQEPGIRGQPQHF. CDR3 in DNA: TGTGCCAGCAGCCAAGAACCGGGTATACGGGGTCAGCCCCAGCATTTT.

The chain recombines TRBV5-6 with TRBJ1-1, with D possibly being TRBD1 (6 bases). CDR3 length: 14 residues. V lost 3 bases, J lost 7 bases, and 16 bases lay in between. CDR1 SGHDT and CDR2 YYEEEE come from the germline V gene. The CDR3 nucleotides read TGTGCCAGCAGCTACGGCCACATGGACAGTGAAGCTTTCTTT. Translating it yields CASSYGHMDSEAFF.

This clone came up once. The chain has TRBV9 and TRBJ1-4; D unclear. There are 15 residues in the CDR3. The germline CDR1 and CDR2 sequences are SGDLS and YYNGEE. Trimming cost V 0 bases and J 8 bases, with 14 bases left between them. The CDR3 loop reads CASSVGISGTEKLFF. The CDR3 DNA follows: TGTGCCAGCAGCGTAGGCATATCGGGAACAGAAAAACTGTTTTTT.

The CDR3 nucleotides are TGTGCCAGCAGCGTAGATCCCGAGGGCGCCCCAGAGACCCAGTACTTC. It translates to CASSVDPEGAPETQYF. The chain uses TRBV9 and TRBJ2-5, with D perhaps matching TRBD2 (5 bases). V dropped 0 bases and J dropped 4 bases, with 16 bases sitting between them. Germline lookup yields CDR1 SGDLS and CDR2 YYNGEE. This CDR3 contains 16 residues.

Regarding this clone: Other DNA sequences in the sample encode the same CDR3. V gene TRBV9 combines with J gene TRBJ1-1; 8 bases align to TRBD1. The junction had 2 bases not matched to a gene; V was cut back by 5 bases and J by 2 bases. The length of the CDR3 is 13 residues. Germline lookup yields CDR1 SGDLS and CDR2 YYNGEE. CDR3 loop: CASSGQGNTEAFF. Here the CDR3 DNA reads TGTGCCAGCAGTGGACAGGGAAACACTGAAGCTTTCTTT.

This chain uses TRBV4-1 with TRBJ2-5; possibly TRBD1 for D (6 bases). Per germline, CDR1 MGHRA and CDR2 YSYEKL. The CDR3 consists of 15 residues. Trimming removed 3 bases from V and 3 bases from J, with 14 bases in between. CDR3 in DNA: TGCGCCAGCAGCCAGATGACAGGCCAGGAAGAGACCCAGTACTTC. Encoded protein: CASSQMTGQEETQYF.

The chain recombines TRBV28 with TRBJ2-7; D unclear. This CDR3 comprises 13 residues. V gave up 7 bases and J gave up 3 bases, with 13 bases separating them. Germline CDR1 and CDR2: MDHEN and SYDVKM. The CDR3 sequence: CASTQRIFYEQYF. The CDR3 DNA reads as TGTGCCAGCACTCAGCGAATTTTCTACGAGCAGTACTTC.

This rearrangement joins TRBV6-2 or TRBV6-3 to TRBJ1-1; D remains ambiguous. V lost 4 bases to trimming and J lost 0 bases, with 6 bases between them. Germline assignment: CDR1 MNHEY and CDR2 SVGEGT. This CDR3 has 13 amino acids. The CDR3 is CASSLIVNTEAFF. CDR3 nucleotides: TGTGCCAGCAGTTTAATAGTGAACACTGAAGCTTTCTTT.

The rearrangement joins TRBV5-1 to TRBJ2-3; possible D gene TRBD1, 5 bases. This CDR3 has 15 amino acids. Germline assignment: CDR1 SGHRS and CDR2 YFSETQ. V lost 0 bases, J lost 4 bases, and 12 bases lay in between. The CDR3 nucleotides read TGCGCCAGCAGCTTGGTTGCAGGGATCTCAGATACGCAGTATTTT. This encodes CASSLVAGISDTQYF.

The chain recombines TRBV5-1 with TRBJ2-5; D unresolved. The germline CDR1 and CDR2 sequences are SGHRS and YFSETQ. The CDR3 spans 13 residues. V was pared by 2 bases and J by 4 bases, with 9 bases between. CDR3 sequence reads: CASSFLLGETQYF. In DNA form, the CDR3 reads TGCGCCAGCAGCTTTCTACTCGGAGAGACCCAGTACTTC. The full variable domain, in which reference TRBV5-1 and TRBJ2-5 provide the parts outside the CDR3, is KAGVTQTPRYLIKTRGQQVTLSCSPISGHRSVSWYQQTPGQGLQFLFEYFSETQRNKGNFPGRFSGRQFSNSRSEMNVSTLELGDSALYLCASSFLLGETQYFGPGTRLLVL.

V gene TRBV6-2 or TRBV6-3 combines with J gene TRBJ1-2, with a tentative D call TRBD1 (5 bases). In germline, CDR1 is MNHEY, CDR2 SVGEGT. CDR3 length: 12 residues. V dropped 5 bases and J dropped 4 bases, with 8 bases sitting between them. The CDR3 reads CASSQTGYGYTF. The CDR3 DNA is TGTGCCAGCAGTCAAACAGGCTATGGCTACACCTTC.

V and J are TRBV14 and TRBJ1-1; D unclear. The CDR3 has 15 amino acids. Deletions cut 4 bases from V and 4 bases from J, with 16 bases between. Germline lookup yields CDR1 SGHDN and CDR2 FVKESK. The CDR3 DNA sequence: TGTGCCAGCAGCCGCCCACTACCGCGGCCCACTGAAGCTTTCTTT. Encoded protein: CASSRPLPRPTEAFF.

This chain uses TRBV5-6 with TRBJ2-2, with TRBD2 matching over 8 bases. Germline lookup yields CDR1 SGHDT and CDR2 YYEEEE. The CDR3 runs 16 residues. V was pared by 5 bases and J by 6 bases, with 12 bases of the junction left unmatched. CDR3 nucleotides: TGTGCCAGCAGGCCGCCGGGACTAGAACTGGCCGGGGAGCTGTTTTTT. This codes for CASRPPGLELAGELFF.

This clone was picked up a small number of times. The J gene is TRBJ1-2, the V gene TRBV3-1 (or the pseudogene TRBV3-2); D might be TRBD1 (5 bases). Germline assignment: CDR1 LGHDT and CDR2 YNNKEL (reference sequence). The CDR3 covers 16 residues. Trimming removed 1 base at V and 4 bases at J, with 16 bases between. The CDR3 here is CASSQAGTGKGYGYTF. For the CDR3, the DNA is TGTGCCAGCAGCCAAGCGGGTACAGGAAAGGGCTATGGCTACACCTTC.

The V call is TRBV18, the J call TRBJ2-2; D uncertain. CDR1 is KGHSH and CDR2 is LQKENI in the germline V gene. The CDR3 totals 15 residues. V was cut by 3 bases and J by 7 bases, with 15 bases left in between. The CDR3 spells CASSPPSLVSGELFF. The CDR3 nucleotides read TGTGCCAGCTCACCCCCTTCCCTCGTGAGCGGGGAGCTGTTTTTT.

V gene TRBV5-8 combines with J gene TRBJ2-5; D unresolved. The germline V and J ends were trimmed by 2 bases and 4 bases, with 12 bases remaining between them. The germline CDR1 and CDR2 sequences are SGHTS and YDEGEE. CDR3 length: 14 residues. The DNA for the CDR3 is TGTGCCAGCAGCTTCAACTCAATGAGAGAGACCCAGTACTTC. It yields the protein CASSFNSMRETQYF.

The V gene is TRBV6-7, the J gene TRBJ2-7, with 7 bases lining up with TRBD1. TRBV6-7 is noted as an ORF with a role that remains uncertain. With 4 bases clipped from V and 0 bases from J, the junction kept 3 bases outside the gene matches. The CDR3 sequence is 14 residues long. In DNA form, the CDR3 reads TGTGCCAGCAGTTGCGGACAGGACTCCTACGAGCAGTACTTC. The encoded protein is CASSCGQDSYEQYF.

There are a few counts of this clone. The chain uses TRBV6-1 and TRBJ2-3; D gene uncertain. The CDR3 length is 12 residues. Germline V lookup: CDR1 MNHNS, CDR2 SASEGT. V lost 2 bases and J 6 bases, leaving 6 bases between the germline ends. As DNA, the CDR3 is TGTGCCAGCAGTGAAACGAGGGATACGCAGTATTTT. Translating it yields CASSETRDTQYF.

The CDR3 sequence: CASSLAQGADNSPLHF. The DNA for the CDR3 is TGCGCCAGCAGCTTGGCACAGGGGGCGGATAATTCACCCCTCCACTTT. The chain couples TRBV5-1 to TRBJ1-6; 9 bases are shared with TRBD1. The length of the CDR3 is 16 residues. Trimming at V came to 0 bases and at J to 5 bases, leaving 3 bases not matched to a gene. Germline CDR1 reads SGHRS; CDR2 reads YFSETQ.

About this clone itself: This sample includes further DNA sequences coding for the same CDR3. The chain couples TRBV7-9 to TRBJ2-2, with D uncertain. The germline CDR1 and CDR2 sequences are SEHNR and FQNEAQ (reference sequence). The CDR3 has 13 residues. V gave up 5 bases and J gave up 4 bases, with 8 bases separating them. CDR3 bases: TGTGCCAGCAGCCCCAGTCTCACCGGGGAGCTGTTTTTT. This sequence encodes CASSPSLTGELFF. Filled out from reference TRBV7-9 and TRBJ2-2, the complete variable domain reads DTGVSQNPRHKITKRGQNVTFRCDPISEHNRLYWYRQTLGQGPEFLTYFQNEAQLEKSRLLSDRFSAERPKGSFSTLEIQRTEQGDSAMYLCASSPSLTGELFFGEGSRLTVL.

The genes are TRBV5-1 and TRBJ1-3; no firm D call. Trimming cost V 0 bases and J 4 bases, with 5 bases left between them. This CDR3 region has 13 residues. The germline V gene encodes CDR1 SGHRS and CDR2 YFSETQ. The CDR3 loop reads CASSLARGNTIYF. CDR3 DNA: TGCGCCAGCAGCTTGGCTCGGGGAAACACCATATATTTT.

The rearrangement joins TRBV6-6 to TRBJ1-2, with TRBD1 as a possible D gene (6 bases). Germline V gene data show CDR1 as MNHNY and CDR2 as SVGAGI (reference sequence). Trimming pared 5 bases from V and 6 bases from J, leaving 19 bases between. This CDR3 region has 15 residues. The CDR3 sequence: CASSLEIEQGNGYTF. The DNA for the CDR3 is TGTGCCAGCAGTCTAGAAATAGAGCAGGGGAATGGCTACACCTTC.

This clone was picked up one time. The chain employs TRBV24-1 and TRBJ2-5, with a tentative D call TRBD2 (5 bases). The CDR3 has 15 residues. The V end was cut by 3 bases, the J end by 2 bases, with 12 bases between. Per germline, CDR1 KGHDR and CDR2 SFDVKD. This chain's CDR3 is CATSDAFSGQETQYF. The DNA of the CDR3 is TGTGCCACCAGTGATGCCTTCAGCGGTCAAGAGACCCAGTACTTC.

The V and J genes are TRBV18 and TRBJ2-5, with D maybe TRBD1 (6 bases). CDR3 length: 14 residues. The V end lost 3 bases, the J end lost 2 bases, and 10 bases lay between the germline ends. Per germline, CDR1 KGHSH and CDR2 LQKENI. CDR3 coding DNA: TGTGCCAGCTCACCTAACGGACAGCAAGAGACCCAGTACTTC. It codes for CASSPNGQQETQYF.

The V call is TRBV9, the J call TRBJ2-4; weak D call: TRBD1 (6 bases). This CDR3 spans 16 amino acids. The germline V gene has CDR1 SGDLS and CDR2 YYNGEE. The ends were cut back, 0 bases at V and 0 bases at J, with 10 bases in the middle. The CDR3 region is CASSVEDSLAKNIQYF. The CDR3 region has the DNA TGTGCCAGCAGCGTAGAGGACAGCTTAGCCAAAAACATTCAGTACTTC.

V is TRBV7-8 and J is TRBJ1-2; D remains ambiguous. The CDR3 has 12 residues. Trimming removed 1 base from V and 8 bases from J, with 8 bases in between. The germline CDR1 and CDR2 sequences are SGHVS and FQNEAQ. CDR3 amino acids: CASSLVPGGYTF. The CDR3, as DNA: TGTGCCAGCAGCTTAGTTCCGGGGGGCTACACCTTC.

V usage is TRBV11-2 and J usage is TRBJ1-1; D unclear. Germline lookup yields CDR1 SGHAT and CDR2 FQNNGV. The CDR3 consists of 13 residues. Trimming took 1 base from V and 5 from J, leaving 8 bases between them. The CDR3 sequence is CASSLVPTTEAFF. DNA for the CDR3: TGTGCCAGCAGCTTAGTCCCCACAACTGAAGCTTTCTTT.